This T cell receptor (beta chain) was recovered during a study of beta chain features in type 1 diabetes. Study-level information: Cells sorted and examined across all samples totaled around 110,000,000.

What was sequenced were expressed TCRB transcripts, since all of the isolated RNA had been reverse transcribed. This table comes from immunoSEQ multiplex PCR, and its TCRdb copy is limited to in-frame clones, with some not included. The sample shows roughly 500,000 clones, over 25% of them seen only once. Stem cell-like memory, regulatory, central memory and naive CD4+ cells were sorted via CD45RO/CCR7/CD25/CD127/CD95/CD27. The germline V gene has CDR1 SGDLS and CDR2 YYNGEE. V shed 5 bases, J shed 1 base, and the junction held 5 bases outside the gene matches. The CDR3 consists of 14 residues. Study-level results: Type 1 diabetes patients had TCRB CDR3s that were shorter (moderately but significantly so) in all four CD4+ subsets.

This clone was counted a single time. Its specificity is unknown. The gene calls are TRBV9 and TRBJ2-5; 7 positions match TRBD2. The origin of this receptor is a man aged 18 to 29 in good health. Sample: naive CD4+ T cells from blood. Here the CDR3 reads CASSDGLGQETQYF. CDR3 nucleotides: TGTGCCAGCAGTGATGGACTAGGCCAAGAGACCCAGTACTTC.